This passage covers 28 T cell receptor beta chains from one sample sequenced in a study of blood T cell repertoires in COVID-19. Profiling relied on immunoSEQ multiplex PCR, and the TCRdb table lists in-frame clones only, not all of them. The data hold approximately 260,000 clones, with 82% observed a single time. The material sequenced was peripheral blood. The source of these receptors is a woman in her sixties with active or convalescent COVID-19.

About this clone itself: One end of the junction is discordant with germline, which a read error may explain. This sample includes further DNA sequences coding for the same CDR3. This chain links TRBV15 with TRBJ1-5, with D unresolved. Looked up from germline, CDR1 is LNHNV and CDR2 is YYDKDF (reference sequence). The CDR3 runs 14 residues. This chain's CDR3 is CATSFESSNQPQHF. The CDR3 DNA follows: TGTGCCACCAGCTTCGAGTCTAGCAATCAACCCCAGCATTTT.

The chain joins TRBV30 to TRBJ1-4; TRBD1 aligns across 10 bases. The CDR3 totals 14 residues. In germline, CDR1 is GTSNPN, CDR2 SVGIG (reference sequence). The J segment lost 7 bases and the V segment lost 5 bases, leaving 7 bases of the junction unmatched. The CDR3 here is CAWLDRGRSEKLFF. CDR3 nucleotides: TGTGCCTGGCTTGACAGGGGGCGTAGTGAAAAACTGTTTTTT. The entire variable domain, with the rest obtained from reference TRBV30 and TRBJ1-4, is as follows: SQTIHQWPATLVQPVGSPLSLECTVEGTSNPNLYWYRQAAGRGLQLLFYSVGIGQISSEVPQNLSASRPQDRQFILSSKKLLLSDSGFYLCAWLDRGRSEKLFFGSGTQLSVL.

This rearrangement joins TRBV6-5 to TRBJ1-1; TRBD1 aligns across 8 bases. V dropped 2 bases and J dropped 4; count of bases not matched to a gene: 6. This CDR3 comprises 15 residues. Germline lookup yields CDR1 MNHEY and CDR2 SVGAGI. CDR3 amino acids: CASSYRRTGITEAFF. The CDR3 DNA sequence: TGTGCCAGCAGTTACCGTCGGACAGGGATCACTGAAGCTTTCTTT.

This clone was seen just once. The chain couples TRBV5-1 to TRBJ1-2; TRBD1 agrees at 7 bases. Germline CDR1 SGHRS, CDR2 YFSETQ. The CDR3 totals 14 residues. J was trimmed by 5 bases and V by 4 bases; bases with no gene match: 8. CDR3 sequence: CASSDMGQNYGYTF. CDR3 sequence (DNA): TGCGCCAGCAGCGATATGGGACAGAATTATGGCTACACCTTC.

This CDR3 reads CASSQDWVDRVHTGYTF. The CDR3 nucleotides read TGCGCCAGCAGCCAAGATTGGGTAGACAGGGTGCATACGGGCTACACCTTC. V and J are TRBV4-1 and TRBJ1-2; 7 positions agree with TRBD1. CDR1 is MGHRA, CDR2 YSYEKL, per germline. The CDR3 is 17 residues long. Trimming took 0 bases from V and 8 from J; bases not matched to a gene: 15.

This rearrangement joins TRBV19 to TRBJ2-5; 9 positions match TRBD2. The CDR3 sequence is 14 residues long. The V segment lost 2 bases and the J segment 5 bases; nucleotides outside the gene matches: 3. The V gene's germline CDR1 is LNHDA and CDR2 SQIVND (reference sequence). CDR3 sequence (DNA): TGTGCCAGTAGTATATCTAGCGGGGTGGAGACCCAGTACTTC. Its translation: CASSISSGVETQYF.

CDR3 in DNA: TGTGCCAGTAGTATAGGACACCTTAGCAATCAGCCCCAGCATTTT. It translates to CASSIGHLSNQPQHF. The rearrangement uses TRBV19 and TRBJ1-5; no clear D gene. Trimming removed 1 base at V and 0 bases at J, with 7 bases between. The CDR3 has 15 amino acids. Germline values: CDR1 LNHDA, CDR2 SQIVND (reference sequence).

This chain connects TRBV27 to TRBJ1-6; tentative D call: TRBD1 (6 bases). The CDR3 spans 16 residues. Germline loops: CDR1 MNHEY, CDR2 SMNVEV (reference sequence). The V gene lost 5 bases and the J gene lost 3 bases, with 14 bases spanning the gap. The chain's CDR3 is CASSPYGQYYNSPLHF. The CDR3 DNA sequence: TGTGCCAGCAGTCCCTACGGACAGTACTATAATTCACCCCTCCACTTT.

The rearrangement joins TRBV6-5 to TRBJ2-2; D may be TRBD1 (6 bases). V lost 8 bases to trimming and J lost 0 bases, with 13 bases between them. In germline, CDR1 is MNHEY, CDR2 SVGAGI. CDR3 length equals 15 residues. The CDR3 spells CASRRGQANTGELFF. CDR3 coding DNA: TGTGCCAGCCGCCGGGGACAAGCGAACACCGGGGAGCTGTTTTTT.

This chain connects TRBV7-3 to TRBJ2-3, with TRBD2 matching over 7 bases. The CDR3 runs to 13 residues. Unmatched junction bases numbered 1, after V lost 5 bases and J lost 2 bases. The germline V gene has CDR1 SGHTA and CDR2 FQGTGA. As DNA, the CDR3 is TGTGCCAGCAGCCGGGACTACACAGATACGCAGTATTTT. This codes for CASSRDYTDTQYF.

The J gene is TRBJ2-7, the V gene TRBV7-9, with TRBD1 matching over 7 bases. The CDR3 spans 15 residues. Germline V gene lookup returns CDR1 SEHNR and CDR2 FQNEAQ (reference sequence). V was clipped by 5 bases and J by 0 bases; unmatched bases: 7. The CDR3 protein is CASSPGTAYSYEQYF. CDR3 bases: TGTGCCAGCAGCCCCGGGACAGCCTACTCCTACGAGCAGTACTTC.

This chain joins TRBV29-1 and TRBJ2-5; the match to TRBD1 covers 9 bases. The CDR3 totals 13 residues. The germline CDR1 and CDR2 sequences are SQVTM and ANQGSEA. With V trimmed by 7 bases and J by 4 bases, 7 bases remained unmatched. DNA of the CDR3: TGCAGCGCCGGCGACAGGGGGTCAGAGACCCAGTACTTC. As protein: CSAGDRGSETQYF.

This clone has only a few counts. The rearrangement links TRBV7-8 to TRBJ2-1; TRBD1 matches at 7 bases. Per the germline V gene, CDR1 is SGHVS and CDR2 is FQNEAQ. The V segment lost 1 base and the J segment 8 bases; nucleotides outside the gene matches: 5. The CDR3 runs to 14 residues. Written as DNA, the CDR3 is TGTGCCAGCAGCTTAGGGGACAGCAAACATGAGCAGTTCTTC. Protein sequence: CASSLGDSKHEQFF.

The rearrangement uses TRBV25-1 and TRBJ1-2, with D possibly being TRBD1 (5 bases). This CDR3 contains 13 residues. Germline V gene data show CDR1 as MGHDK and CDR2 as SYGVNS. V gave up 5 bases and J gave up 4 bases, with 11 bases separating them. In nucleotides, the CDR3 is TGTGCCAGCAGTCAAGGACAAGTCTATGGCTACACCTTC. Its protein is CASSQGQVYGYTF.

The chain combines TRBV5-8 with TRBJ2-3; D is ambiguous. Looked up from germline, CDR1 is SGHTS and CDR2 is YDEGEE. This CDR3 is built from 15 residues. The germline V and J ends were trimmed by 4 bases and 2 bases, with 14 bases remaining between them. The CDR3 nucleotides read TGTGCCAGCAGCGGTGGCCGGTGGGCCACAGATACGCAGTATTTT. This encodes CASSGGRWATDTQYF.

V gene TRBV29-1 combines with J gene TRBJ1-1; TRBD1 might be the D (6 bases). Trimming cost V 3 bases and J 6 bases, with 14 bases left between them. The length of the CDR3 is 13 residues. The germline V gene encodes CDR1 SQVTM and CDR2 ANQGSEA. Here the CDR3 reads CSVETGIGAEAFF. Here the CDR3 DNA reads TGCAGCGTTGAGACAGGCATAGGGGCTGAAGCTTTCTTT.

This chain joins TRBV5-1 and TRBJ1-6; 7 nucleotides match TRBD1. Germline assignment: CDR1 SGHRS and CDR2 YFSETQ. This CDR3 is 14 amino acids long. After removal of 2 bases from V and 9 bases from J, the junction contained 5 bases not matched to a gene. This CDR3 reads CASSLPGQSSPLHF. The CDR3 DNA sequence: TGCGCCAGCAGCTTACCGGGACAGTCTTCACCCCTCCACTTT.

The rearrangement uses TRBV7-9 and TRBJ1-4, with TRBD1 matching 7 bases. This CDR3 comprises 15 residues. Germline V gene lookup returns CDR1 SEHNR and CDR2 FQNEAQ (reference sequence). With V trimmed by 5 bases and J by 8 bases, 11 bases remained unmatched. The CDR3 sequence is CASSPDDRAREKLFF. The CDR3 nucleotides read TGTGCCAGCAGCCCAGACGACAGGGCGCGCGAAAAACTGTTTTTT.

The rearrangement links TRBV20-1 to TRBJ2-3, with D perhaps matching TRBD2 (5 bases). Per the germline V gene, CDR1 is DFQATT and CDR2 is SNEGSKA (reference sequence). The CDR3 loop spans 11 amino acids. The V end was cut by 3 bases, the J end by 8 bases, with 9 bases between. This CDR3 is CSARRAATQYF. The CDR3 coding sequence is TGCAGTGCTAGGCGAGCGGCTACGCAGTATTTT.

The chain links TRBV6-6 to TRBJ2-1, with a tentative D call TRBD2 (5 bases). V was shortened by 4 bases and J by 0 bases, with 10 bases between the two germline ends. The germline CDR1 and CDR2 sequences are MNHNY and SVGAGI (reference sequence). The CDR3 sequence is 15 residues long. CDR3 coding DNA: TGTGCCAGCAGTTTTACAACTAGCTCCTACAATGAGCAGTTCTTC. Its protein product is CASSFTTSSYNEQFF.

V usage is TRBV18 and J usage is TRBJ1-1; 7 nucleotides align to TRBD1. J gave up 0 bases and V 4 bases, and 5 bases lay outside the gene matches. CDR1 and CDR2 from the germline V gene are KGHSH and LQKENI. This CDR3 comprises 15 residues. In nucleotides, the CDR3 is TGTGCCAGCTCACTGTCGACAGGGATGAACACTGAAGCTTTCTTT. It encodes CASSLSTGMNTEAFF.

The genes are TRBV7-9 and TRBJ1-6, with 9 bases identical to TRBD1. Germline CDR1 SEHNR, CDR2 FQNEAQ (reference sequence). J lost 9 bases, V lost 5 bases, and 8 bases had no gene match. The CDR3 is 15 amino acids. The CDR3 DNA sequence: TGTGCCAGCAGCCGGACAGGGGAGGGTGGTTCACCCCTCCACTTT. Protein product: CASSRTGEGGSPLHF.

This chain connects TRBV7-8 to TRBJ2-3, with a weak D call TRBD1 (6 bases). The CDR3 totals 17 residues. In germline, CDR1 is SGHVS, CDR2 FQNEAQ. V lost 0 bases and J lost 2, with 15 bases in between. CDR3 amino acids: CASSLAGRTVTTDTQYF. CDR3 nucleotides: TGTGCCAGCAGCTTAGCGGGCCGGACAGTGACCACAGATACGCAGTATTTT.

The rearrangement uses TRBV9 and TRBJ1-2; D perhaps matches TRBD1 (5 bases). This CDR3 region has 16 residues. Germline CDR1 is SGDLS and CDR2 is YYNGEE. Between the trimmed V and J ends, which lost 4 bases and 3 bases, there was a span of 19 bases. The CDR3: CASSRGDFREDYGYTF. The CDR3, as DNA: TGTGCCAGCAGCCGGGGGGACTTCAGGGAGGACTATGGCTACACCTTC.

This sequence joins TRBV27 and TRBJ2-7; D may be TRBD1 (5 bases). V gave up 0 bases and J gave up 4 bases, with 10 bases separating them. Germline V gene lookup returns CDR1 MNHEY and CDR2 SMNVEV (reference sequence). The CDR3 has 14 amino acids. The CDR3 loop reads CASSLSPGSYEQYF. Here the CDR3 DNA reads TGTGCCAGCAGTTTATCACCAGGGTCGTACGAGCAGTACTTC.

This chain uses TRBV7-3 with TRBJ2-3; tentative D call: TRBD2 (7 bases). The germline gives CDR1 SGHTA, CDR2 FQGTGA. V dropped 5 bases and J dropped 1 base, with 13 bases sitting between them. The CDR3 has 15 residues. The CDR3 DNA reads TGTGCCAGCAGCCCGGGGGGCCGCGGCACAGATACGCAGTATTTT. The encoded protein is CASSPGGRGTDTQYF.

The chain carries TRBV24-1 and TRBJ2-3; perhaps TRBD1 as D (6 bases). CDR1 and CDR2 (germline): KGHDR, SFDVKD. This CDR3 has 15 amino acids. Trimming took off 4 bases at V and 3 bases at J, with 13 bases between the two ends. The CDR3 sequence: CATSDPRTATDTQYF. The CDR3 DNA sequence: TGTGCCACCAGTGACCCAAGGACAGCTACAGATACGCAGTATTTT.

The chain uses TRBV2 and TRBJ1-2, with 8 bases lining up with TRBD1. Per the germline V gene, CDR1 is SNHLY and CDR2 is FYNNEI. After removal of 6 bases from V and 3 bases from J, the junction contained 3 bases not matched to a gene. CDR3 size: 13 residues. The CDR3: CASRTGADYGYTF. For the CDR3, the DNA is TGTGCCAGCAGGACAGGGGCGGACTATGGCTACACCTTC. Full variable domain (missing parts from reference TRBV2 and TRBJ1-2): EPEVTQTPSHQVTQMGQEVILRCVPISNHLYFYWYRQILGQKVEFLVSFYNNEISEKSEIFDDQFSVERPDGSNFTLKIRSTKLEDSAMYFCASRTGADYGYTFGSGTRLTVV.